This TCR beta chain was sequenced during a study of blood T cells in healthy people across ages. Whole-study findings and limits: Naive T cell percentage showed a strong correlation with TCR beta diversity.

Primed by a sample-barcoded 5' primer and a J-beta primer mix, a second PCR proceeded for roughly 6 to 12 cycles. Via MiXCR, TCRdb re-called the 5' RACE reads, giving one row per CDR3 protein. Of hundreds of thousands of distinct CDR3 sequences listed, roughly 46% are singletons. Isolated PBMCs totaled at least 7 million in each sample. As for this clonotype: What it recognizes is unknown.

The V gene's germline CDR1 is SGHRS and CDR2 YFSETQ. The CDR3 totals 15 residues. V lost 0 bases and J lost 2; bases outside the gene matches: 4. The V gene is TRBV5-1, the J gene TRBJ2-7, with 8 bases fitting TRBD2. The sequence derives from a man older than 75 in good health. The sequencing input was blood. In DNA, the CDR3 is TGCGCCAGCAGCTTGGGACTAGCGAGGACCTACGAGCAGTACTTC. Translation: CASSLGLARTYEQYF.